This T cell receptor beta chain emerged from a study of blood T cell repertoires in COVID-19. At the level of the study: Specimens from acute and convalescent COVID-19 originated in the United States, Italy and Spain.

Libraries were prepared by immunoSEQ multiplex PCR; TCRdb keeps only in-frame clonotypes and omits some of them. The sample has 250,000 to 300,000 clones, approximately 87% seen once. The CDR3 contains 13 residues. The ends lost 6 bases at V and 7 bases at J; junction bases unmatched: 7. Per the germline V gene, CDR1 is MNHNY and CDR2 is SVGAGI (reference sequence). The TCR comes from a young woman with COVID-19, enrolled during active disease. The V gene is TRBV6-6, the J gene TRBJ1-2, with 8 positions matching TRBD1. The sequencing sample was made of peripheral blood. The CDR3 DNA reads TGTGCCAGCAGACTCGGGACAGGTCTTGGCTACACCTTC. Its translation: CASRLGTGLGYTF.